This T cell receptor beta chain appears in the sequencing data of a study of identical twins. Study results and caveats: A cross-sectional statistical analysis, not follow-up of the same donors, supported the conclusions.

To note about this clonotype: Its specificity is not known.

Per germline, CDR1 LNHNV and CDR2 YYDKDF (reference sequence). The CDR3 runs to 16 residues. Trimming left V 0 bases short and J 1 base short, with 9 bases between. TCRdb reanalysed the 5' RACE reads using MiXCR and keeps one entry per CDR3 protein. The sample gives approximately 500,000 distinct CDR3 sequences, 13% to 15% of which show up once; roughly 0.43% is in the top ten. This same sample was also part of a study on yellow fever vaccine responses in identical twins.

V and J are TRBV15 and TRBJ2-2, with a weak D call TRBD1 (6 bases). Sequencing was done on a sample of CD4+ T cells sorted from blood. The sequence was obtained from a woman under 30 in good health. CDR3: CATSRDRRGNTGELFF. The CDR3 region has the DNA TGTGCCACCAGCAGAGATCGCAGGGGGAACACCGGGGAGCTGTTTTTT. Full variable domain (rest looked up from reference TRBV15 and TRBJ2-2): DAMVIQNPRYQVTQFGKPVTLSCSQTLNHNVMYWYQQKSSQAPKLLFHYYDKDFNNEADTPDNFQSRRPNTSFCFLDIRSPGLGDTAMYLCATSRDRRGNTGELFFGEGSRLTVL.